These T cell receptor beta chains were read from a single sample in a study of cytomegalovirus exposure and HLA in healthy donors. Clones were sequenced by immunoSEQ multiplex PCR, and TCRdb holds only the in-frame ones, with some missing. The data contain roughly 290,000 clones, 80% of them singletons. The sequenced sample consisted of PBMCs. All receptors derive from a girl under 10 years old in good health and CMV-seronegative. CDR3s leave out the opening cysteine and the closing phenylalanine or tryptophan.

V	J	CDR3
TRBV6-1	TRBJ1-2	ASKSLQGIGYT
TRBV10-3	TRBJ1-2	AIMQRGVRNYGYT
TRBV7-2	TRBJ2-4	ASSSIQSEKNIQY
TRBV28	TRBJ2-2	ASRAQGHGELF
TRBV28	TRBJ1-2	ASSFFGGDYGYT
TRBV5-1	TRBJ1-5	ASRPDRTNQPQH
TRBV4-1	TRBJ1-5	ASSLLLSSNQPQH
TRBV5-1	.	ASSLQGSYEQY
TRBV19	TRBJ2-7	ASSVLTGSYEQY
TRBV28	TRBJ1-4	ASSINRAKKLF
TRBV6-5	TRBJ1-2	ASGSRAPFSYT
TRBV15	TRBJ1-1	ATSRDYTGNTEAF
TRBV10-3	TRBJ2-3	AISESGGTSDTQY
TRBV6-5	TRBJ2-1	ASTVTGDYNEQF
TRBV2	TRBJ1-3	ASSVRGNTIY
TRBV28	TRBJ1-5	ASSLLRDNQPQH
TRBV4-1	TRBJ1-5	ASRGQGADQPQH
TRBV9	TRBJ1-2	ASKEGANGYT
TRBV19	TRBJ1-5	ASSNRVSNQPQH
TRBV28	TRBJ2-1	ASSLGGNEQF
TRBV7-9	TRBJ2-6	ASSLEAVNVLT
TRBV5-1	TRBJ2-1	ASSLASATDEQF
TRBV30	TRBJ2-4	AWSQKNIQY
TRBV7-9	TRBJ2-2	ASSLGLAGVAGELF
TRBV1	TRBJ1-4	TSSQGGQGIEKLF
TRBV5-1	TRBJ1-1	ASSEKLENTEAF
TRBV6-5	TRBJ2-7	ASSESGGVSYEQY
TRBV2	TRBJ2-5	ASTRFSETQY
TRBV25-1	TRBJ1-1	ASRGHLNTEAF
TRBV7-9	TRBJ1-5	SSSLGTGAPLNQPQH
TRBV2	TRBJ2-7	ASSLNSYEQY
TRBV10-1	TRBJ2-3	ASSLAGGTDTQY
TRBV5-4	TRBJ2-1	ASSGTSGRIFLVVGNEQF
TRBV28	TRBJ1-5	ASSEDLNIRGNQPQH
TRBV5-1	TRBJ1-2	ASSLATGILRDGYT
TRBV27	TRBJ1-1	ASSIGTGPTEAF
TRBV5-8	TRBJ1-1	ASSFYRGDTEAF
TRBV2	TRBJ2-7	ASSVAGGPSAYEQY
TRBV10-3	TRBJ2-3	AISGGWDSPTDTQY
TRBV11-1	TRBJ2-7	ASSLVLGDLEQY
TRBV6-5	TRBJ2-1	ASSLQGDEQF
TRBV2	TRBJ2-3	ASSFYVAGLTDTQY
TRBV7-9	TRBJ2-1	ASSLLSLVLAGGLNEQF
TRBV28	TRBJ2-5	ASNLIGTEQY
TRBV5-4	.	ASSSKSTGHEQY
TRBV6-1	TRBJ2-2	ASSEARAGGSWTGELF
TRBV6-1	TRBJ2-3	ASTSGGLALY
TRBV29-1	TRBJ2-1	SVEGLYNEQF
TRBV6-6	TRBJ1-4	ASIRTLSGRNEKLF
TRBV6-5	TRBJ1-5	ASTPTVGQPQH
TRBV6-5	TRBJ2-1	ASSPTGTGYNEQF
TRBV27	TRBJ2-2	ASSLRRAGELF